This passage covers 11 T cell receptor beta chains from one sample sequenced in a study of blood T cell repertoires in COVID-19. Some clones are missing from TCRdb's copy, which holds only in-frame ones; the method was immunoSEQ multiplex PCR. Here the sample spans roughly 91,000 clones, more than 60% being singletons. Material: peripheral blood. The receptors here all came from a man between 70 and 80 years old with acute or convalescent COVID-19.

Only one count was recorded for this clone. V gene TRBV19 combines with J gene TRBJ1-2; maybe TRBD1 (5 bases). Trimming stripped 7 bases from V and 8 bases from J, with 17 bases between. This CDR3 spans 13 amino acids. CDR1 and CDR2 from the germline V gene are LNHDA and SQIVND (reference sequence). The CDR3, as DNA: TGTGCCAGTACCCCCACGGGCAGGGCCGGCTACACCTTC. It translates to CASTPTGRAGYTF.

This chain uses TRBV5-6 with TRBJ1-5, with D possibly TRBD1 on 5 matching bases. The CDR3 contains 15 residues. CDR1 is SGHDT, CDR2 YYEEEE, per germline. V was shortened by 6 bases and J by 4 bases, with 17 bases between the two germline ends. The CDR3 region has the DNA TGTGCCAGCACCAAACGAGGGGCGGGAAATCAGCCCCAGCATTTT. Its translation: CASTKRGAGNQPQHF. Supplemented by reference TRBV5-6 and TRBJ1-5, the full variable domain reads DAGVTQSPTHLIKTRGQQVTLRCSPKSGHDTVSWYQQALGQGPQFIFQYYEEEERQRGNFPDRFSGHQFPNYSSELNVNALLLGDSALYLCASTKRGAGNQPQHFGDGTRLSIL.

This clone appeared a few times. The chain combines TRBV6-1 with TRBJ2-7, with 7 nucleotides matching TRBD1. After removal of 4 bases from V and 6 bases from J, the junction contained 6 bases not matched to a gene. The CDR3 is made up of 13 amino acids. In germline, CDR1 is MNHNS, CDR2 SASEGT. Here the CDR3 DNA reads TGTGCCAGCAGTGGAGCACAGGGGATCGAGCAGTACGTC. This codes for CASSGAQGIEQYV.

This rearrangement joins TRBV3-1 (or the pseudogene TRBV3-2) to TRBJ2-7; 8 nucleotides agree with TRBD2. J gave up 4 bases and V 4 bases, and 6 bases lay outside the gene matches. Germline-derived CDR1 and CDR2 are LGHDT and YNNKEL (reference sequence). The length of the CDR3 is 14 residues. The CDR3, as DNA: TGTGCCAGCAGCCTCCGGGGGGGCGGGTACGAGCAGTACTTC. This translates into CASSLRGGGYEQYF.

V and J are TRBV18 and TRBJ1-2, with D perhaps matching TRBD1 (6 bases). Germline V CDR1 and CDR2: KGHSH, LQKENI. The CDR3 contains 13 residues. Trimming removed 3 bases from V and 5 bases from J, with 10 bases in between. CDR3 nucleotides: TGTGCCAGCTCACCGGGGGACATTTATGGCTACACCTTC. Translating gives CASSPGDIYGYTF. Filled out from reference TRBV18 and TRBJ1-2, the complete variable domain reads NAGVMQNPRHLVRRRGQEARLRCSPMKGHSHVYWYRQLPEEGLKFMVYLQKENIIDESGMPKERFSAEFPKEGPSILRIQQVVRGDSAAYFCASSPGDIYGYTFGSGTRLTVV.

CDR3 sequence reads: CASSSYFGTSGERETQYF. For the CDR3, the DNA is TGTGCCAGCAGTTCCTACTTTGGGACTAGCGGGGAACGGGAGACCCAGTACTTC. V gene TRBV6-7 combines with J gene TRBJ2-5, with TRBD2 matching 13 bases. TRBV6-7 is reported as an ORF; its role is uncertain. CDR3 size: 18 residues. With 4 bases clipped from V and 5 bases from J, the junction kept 13 bases outside the gene matches.

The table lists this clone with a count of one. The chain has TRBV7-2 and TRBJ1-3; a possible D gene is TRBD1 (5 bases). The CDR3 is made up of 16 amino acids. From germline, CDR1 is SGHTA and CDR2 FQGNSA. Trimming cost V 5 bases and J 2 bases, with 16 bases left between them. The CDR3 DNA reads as TGTGCCAGCAGCCCCTGGAAGGGGCGCGCTGGAAACACCATATATTTT. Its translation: CASSPWKGRAGNTIYF.

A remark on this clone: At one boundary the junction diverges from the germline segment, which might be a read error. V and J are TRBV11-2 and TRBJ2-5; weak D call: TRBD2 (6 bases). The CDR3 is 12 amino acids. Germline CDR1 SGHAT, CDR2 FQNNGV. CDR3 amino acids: CASSLVGGRGHF. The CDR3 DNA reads TGTGCCAGCAGCTTAGTCGGGGGTCGGGGACACTTC.

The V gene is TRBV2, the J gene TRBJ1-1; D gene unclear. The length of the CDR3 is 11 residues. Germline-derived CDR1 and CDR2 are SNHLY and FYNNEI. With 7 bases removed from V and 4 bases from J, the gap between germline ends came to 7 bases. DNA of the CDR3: TGTGCCAGCACGGAGGGCACTGAAGCTTTCTTT. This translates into CASTEGTEAFF.

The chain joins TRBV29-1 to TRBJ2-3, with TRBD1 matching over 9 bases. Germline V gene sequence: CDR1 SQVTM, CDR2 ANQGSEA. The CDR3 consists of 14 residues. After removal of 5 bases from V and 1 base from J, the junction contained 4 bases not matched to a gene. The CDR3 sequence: CSVLRTGGTDTQYF. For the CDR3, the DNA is TGCAGCGTTCTTCGGACAGGGGGCACAGATACGCAGTATTTT.

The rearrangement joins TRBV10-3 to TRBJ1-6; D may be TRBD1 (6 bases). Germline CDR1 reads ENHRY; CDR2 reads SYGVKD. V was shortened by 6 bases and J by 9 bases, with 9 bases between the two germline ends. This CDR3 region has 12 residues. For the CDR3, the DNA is TGTGCCATCAGCAGGGGAAGTTCACCCCTCCACTTT. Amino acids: CAISRGSSPLHF.